This passage covers 32 T cell receptor beta chains from one sample sequenced in a study of OX40 agonist ivuxolimab in advanced cancers. The table came from immunoSEQ multiplex PCR; TCRdb's copy has only in-frame clones and leaves some out. In the table there are 75,000 to 95,000 clones, about 90% of which are singletons. This specimen was CD4+ or CD8+ T cells sorted from blood, taken in a trial of the OX40 agonist ivuxolimab. All receptors come from an adult with an advanced solid tumor such as melanoma, head and neck, liver or kidney cancer.

The chain is built from TRBV25-1 and TRBJ2-7; no reliable D call. Trimming removed 1 base at V and 12 bases at J, with 19 bases between. This CDR3 is 14 amino acids long. Looked up from germline, CDR1 is MGHDK and CDR2 is SYGVNS. CDR3 sequence (DNA): TGTGCCAGCAGTGAATTTAGGGCACTGCCGGCCCTGTACTTC. Translating gives CASSEFRALPALYF.

The chain joins TRBV11-2 to TRBJ2-5; 8 bases line up with TRBD1. CDR3 length: 16 amino acids. The germline CDR1 and CDR2 sequences are SGHAT and FQNNGV. Losses at the gene ends were 3 bases for V and 5 bases for J; bases not matched to a gene: 11. CDR3 loop: CASSFQGQATGETQYF. The CDR3 bases are TGTGCCAGCAGCTTCCAGGGACAGGCCACGGGGGAGACCCAGTACTTC.

The chain couples TRBV5-1 to TRBJ2-7; TRBD1 matches at 12 bases. CDR1 and CDR2 from the germline V gene are SGHRS and YFSETQ. V shed 4 bases and J 7 bases; nucleotides not matched to a gene: 6. This CDR3 contains 14 residues. The CDR3 loop is CASSAGQGAREQYF. CDR3 DNA: TGCGCCAGCAGCGCGGGACAGGGGGCGCGTGAGCAGTACTTC. Variable domain in full (rest from reference TRBV5-1 and TRBJ2-7): KAGVTQTPRYLIKTRGQQVTLSCSPISGHRSVSWYQQTPGQGLQFLFEYFSETQRNKGNFPGRFSGRQFSNSRSEMNVSTLELGDSALYLCASSAGQGAREQYFGPGTRLTVT.

This clone was seen a single time. The V gene is TRBV19, the J gene TRBJ1-2, with a possible D match to TRBD1 (6 bases). The CDR3 has 14 residues. Germline V gene sequence: CDR1 LNHDA, CDR2 SQIVND (reference sequence). Trimming removed 3 bases at V and 4 bases at J, with 12 bases between. The chain's CDR3 is CASSIRQVIYGYTF. The CDR3 nucleotides read TGTGCCAGTAGTATTCGACAGGTCATCTATGGCTACACCTTC.

The gene calls are TRBV2 and TRBJ2-2; TRBD2 is a possible D gene (6 bases). With 6 bases removed from V and 7 bases from J, the gap between germline ends came to 15 bases. Germline loops: CDR1 SNHLY, CDR2 FYNNEI. The CDR3 sequence is 14 residues long. The CDR3 loop reads CASRFETRVGELFF. For the CDR3, the DNA is TGTGCCAGCAGGTTTGAGACTAGGGTCGGGGAGCTGTTTTTT.

In its sample, this clone was seen once. The chain links TRBV6-1 to TRBJ1-5; tentatively, D is TRBD1 (6 bases). Trimming cost V 7 bases and J 1 base, with 11 bases left between them. The CDR3 covers 14 residues. Germline assignment: CDR1 MNHNS and CDR2 SASEGT. CDR3 sequence: CASKEGTSNQPQHF. CDR3 DNA sequence: TGTGCCAGCAAGGAGGGGACAAGCAATCAGCCCCAGCATTTT.

The genes are TRBV19 and TRBJ1-2; TRBD1 matches 9 bases. Germline CDR1 reads LNHDA; CDR2 reads SQIVND (reference sequence). The CDR3 length is 11 residues. With 9 bases clipped from V and 7 bases from J, the junction kept 3 bases outside the gene matches. CDR3 region: CASRTGVGYTF. In nucleotides, the CDR3 is TGTGCCAGCAGGACAGGGGTTGGCTACACCTTC.

This chain joins TRBV7-9 and TRBJ1-2; 8 positions agree with TRBD1. The germline gives CDR1 SEHNR, CDR2 FQNEAQ (reference sequence). The CDR3 covers 18 residues. Trimming removed 5 bases from V and 2 bases from J; junction bases left unmatched: 16. CDR3 sequence: CASSPKGRTGPENYGYTF. The CDR3 DNA sequence: TGTGCCAGCAGCCCCAAAGGGAGGACAGGGCCGGAGAACTATGGCTACACCTTC.

This rearrangement joins TRBV19 to TRBJ2-3; 9 bases are shared with TRBD1. V dropped 4 bases and J dropped 2; count of bases not matched to a gene: 7. The CDR3 consists of 16 residues. Germline V CDR1 and CDR2: LNHDA, SQIVND (reference sequence). The CDR3 coding sequence is TGTGCCAGTAGTAGACAGGGGGTGGCCTTCACAGATACGCAGTATTTT. Translation gives CASSRQGVAFTDTQYF.

The CDR3 region is CASSLAGGFYGYTF. The CDR3 DNA is TGTGCCAGCAGCTTAGCGGGGGGGTTCTATGGCTACACCTTC. The chain recombines TRBV7-9 with TRBJ1-2; D is perhaps TRBD1 (5 bases). The germline V and J ends were trimmed by 0 bases and 4 bases, with 9 bases remaining between them. This CDR3 contains 14 residues. The V gene's germline CDR1 is SEHNR and CDR2 FQNEAQ (reference sequence). The full variable domain, with the rest looked up from reference TRBV7-9 and TRBJ1-2, is DTGVSQNPRHKITKRGQNVTFRCDPISEHNRLYWYRQTLGQGPEFLTYFQNEAQLEKSRLLSDRFSAERPKGSFSTLEIQRTEQGDSAMYLCASSLAGGFYGYTFGSGTRLTVV.

The chain recombines TRBV7-9 with TRBJ2-7; D is ambiguous. Per germline, CDR1 SEHNR and CDR2 FQNEAQ (reference sequence). V was cut by 8 bases and J by 0 bases, with 8 bases left in between. CDR3 length equals 12 residues. Written as DNA, the CDR3 is TGTGCCAGCCGAACTGACTCCTACGAGCAGTACTTC. It translates to CASRTDSYEQYF.

This chain links TRBV18 with TRBJ1-1; TRBD1 might be the D (6 bases). There are 14 residues in the CDR3. V was cut by 2 bases and J by 7 bases, with 14 bases left in between. CDR1 KGHSH and CDR2 LQKENI come from the germline V gene. The CDR3 loop reads CASSPSRTAHEAFF. As DNA, the CDR3 is TGTGCCAGCTCACCATCCCGGACAGCTCATGAAGCTTTCTTT.

This chain links TRBV6-1 with TRBJ1-6, with D unclear. Germline V gives CDR1 MNHNS, CDR2 SASEGT. There are 15 residues in the CDR3. The V gene lost 2 bases and the J gene lost 5 bases, with 10 bases spanning the gap. The CDR3 reads CASSELAANNSPLHF. CDR3 coding DNA: TGTGCCAGCAGTGAATTGGCAGCCAATAATTCACCCCTCCACTTT.

This rearrangement joins TRBV7-2 to TRBJ2-3; TRBD2 matches at 13 bases. CDR3 length: 17 residues. Germline V gene lookup returns CDR1 SGHTA and CDR2 FQGNSA. J lost 5 bases, V lost 2 bases, and 7 bases had no gene match. The CDR3 coding sequence is TGTGCCAGCAGCTTACCCTTACTAGCGGGGGGGGGAGATACGCAGTATTTT. Protein product: CASSLPLLAGGGDTQYF.

The CDR3 DNA is TGTGCCAGCAGCTTCCGGGACAGGGCCCCAGATACGCAGTATTTT. Amino acid sequence: CASSFRDRAPDTQYF. The V and J genes are TRBV5-6 and TRBJ2-3; 9 bases agree with TRBD1. The J segment lost 4 bases and the V segment lost 2 bases, leaving 5 bases of the junction unmatched. Per the germline V gene, CDR1 is SGHDT and CDR2 is YYEEEE. The CDR3 extends over 15 amino acids.

The rearrangement links TRBV7-9 to TRBJ2-5; the match to TRBD2 covers 11 bases. The CDR3 covers 18 residues. Germline values: CDR1 SEHNR, CDR2 FQNEAQ (reference sequence). The trim removed 5 bases at V and 2 bases at J, leaving 13 bases unmatched. DNA of the CDR3: TGTGCCAGCAGCCCCTCTAGCGGGGGGCTTCGGGATCAAGAGACCCAGTACTTC. It yields the protein CASSPSSGGLRDQETQYF. The entire variable domain, with the rest obtained from reference TRBV7-9 and TRBJ2-5, is as follows: DTGVSQNPRHKITKRGQNVTFRCDPISEHNRLYWYRQTLGQGPEFLTYFQNEAQLEKSRLLSDRFSAERPKGSFSTLEIQRTEQGDSAMYLCASSPSSGGLRDQETQYFGPGTRLLVL.

V gene TRBV6-1 combines with J gene TRBJ1-1; D unresolved. V was shortened by 2 bases and J by 1 base, with 14 bases between the two germline ends. CDR1 is MNHNS and CDR2 is SASEGT in the germline V gene. The CDR3 has 16 residues. CDR3 in amino acids: CASSEQPIDANTEAFF. The CDR3 coding sequence is TGTGCCAGCAGTGAACAACCGATAGATGCGAACACTGAAGCTTTCTTT.

This chain uses TRBV28 with TRBJ1-1; no clear D gene. The CDR3 runs 12 residues. The V gene lost 2 bases and the J gene lost 0 bases, with 1 base spanning the gap. Germline CDR1 reads MDHEN; CDR2 reads SYDVKM. This CDR3 reads CASSLLNTEAFF. The CDR3 DNA is TGTGCCAGCAGTTTACTGAACACTGAAGCTTTCTTT. The full variable domain, completed using reference TRBV28 and TRBJ1-1, is DVKVTQSSRYLVKRTGEKVFLECVQDMDHENMFWYRQDPGLGLRLIYFSYDVKMKEKGDIPEGYSVSREKKERFSLILESASTNQTSMYLCASSLLNTEAFFGQGTRLTVV.

The V and J genes are TRBV21-1 and TRBJ1-4. TRBV21-1 is described as a pseudogene. This CDR3 region has 19 residues. The CDR3 reads CASSKRVFWGTVFNEKLFF. For the CDR3, the DNA is TGTGCCAGCAGCAAAAGAGTTTTCTGGGGGACGGTCTTTAATGAAAAACTGTTTTTT.

The chain joins TRBV25-1 to TRBJ1-1; D unresolved. V lost 4 bases to trimming and J lost 6 bases, with 9 bases between them. The CDR3 is 12 amino acids. Germline loops: CDR1 MGHDK, CDR2 SYGVNS. The CDR3 DNA follows: TGTGCCAGCAGTGCCCTACATGCTGAAGCTTTCTTT. Protein: CASSALHAEAFF.

The gene calls are TRBV5-1 and TRBJ2-3, with 15 bases lining up with TRBD2. V dropped 3 bases and J dropped 3; count of bases not matched to a gene: 8. The length of the CDR3 is 18 residues. The germline V gene has CDR1 SGHRS and CDR2 YFSETQ. The CDR3 region is CASSSIGLAGGPTDTQYF. CDR3 sequence (DNA): TGCGCCAGCAGCTCGATCGGACTAGCGGGGGGGCCTACAGATACGCAGTATTTT.

The genes are TRBV7-9 and TRBJ1-2; D may be TRBD1 (5 bases). The germline gives CDR1 SEHNR, CDR2 FQNEAQ (reference sequence). There are 13 residues in the CDR3. With 3 bases removed from V and 7 bases from J, the gap between germline ends came to 12 bases. CDR3 in amino acids: CASSFGSRAGYTF. CDR3 nucleotide sequence: TGTGCCAGCAGCTTTGGGTCCAGGGCTGGCTACACCTTC.

The chain employs TRBV28 and TRBJ1-1, with 9 nucleotides matching TRBD1. Per germline, CDR1 MDHEN and CDR2 SYDVKM. The CDR3 is 16 residues long. Germline trimming cut 4 bases from V and 6 bases from J; bases unmatched to any gene: 12. The CDR3 nucleotides are TGTGCCAGCAGTTCCCCAGGGCGGACAGGGGCCGCTGAAGCTTTCTTT. As protein: CASSSPGRTGAAEAFF. The full variable domain, in which reference TRBV28 and TRBJ1-1 provide the parts outside the CDR3, is DVKVTQSSRYLVKRTGEKVFLECVQDMDHENMFWYRQDPGLGLRLIYFSYDVKMKEKGDIPEGYSVSREKKERFSLILESASTNQTSMYLCASSSPGRTGAAEAFFGQGTRLTVV.

The chain uses TRBV5-4 and TRBJ2-2; D possibly matches TRBD1 or TRBD2 (5 bases each). V dropped 4 bases and J dropped 0 bases, with 10 bases sitting between them. Germline CDR1 is SGHNT and CDR2 is YYREEE (reference sequence). CDR3 size: 15 residues. CDR3 loop: CASSRRGTNTGELFF. In DNA, the CDR3 is TGTGCCAGCAGCCGACGGGGCACGAACACCGGGGAGCTGTTTTTT.

The chain joins TRBV19 to TRBJ2-2; possibly TRBD2 for D (5 bases). Germline V gene sequence: CDR1 LNHDA, CDR2 SQIVND (reference sequence). CDR3 length: 13 amino acids. V dropped 6 bases and J dropped 5 bases, with 10 bases sitting between them. CDR3 amino acids: CASRPPGTGELFF. CDR3 in DNA: TGTGCCAGTAGACCGCCGGGGACCGGGGAGCTGTTTTTT.

V and J are TRBV28 and TRBJ2-3; TRBD2 aligns across 9 bases. With V trimmed by 2 bases and J by 4 bases, 4 bases remained unmatched. Per the germline V gene, CDR1 is MDHEN and CDR2 is SYDVKM. CDR3 size: 15 residues. The CDR3 DNA reads as TGTGCCAGCAGTTTAATTAGCGGGGGAGCAGATACGCAGTATTTT. Protein: CASSLISGGADTQYF.

In its sample, this clone was seen once. The chain joins TRBV27 to TRBJ1-2; no clear D. CDR1 and CDR2 (germline): MNHEY, SMNVEV (reference sequence). This CDR3 contains 14 residues. V gave up 2 bases and J gave up 4 bases, with 11 bases separating them. The CDR3 DNA sequence: TGTGCCAGCAGTTTACGGGCCAGTGCCTATGGCTACACCTTC. The encoded protein is CASSLRASAYGYTF.

This clone was counted a few times. Distinct nucleotide sequences in the sample also encode this CDR3. The rearrangement uses TRBV27 and TRBJ2-7; D uncertain. The CDR3 runs 11 residues. V was pared by 2 bases and J by 4 bases, with 3 bases between. Germline loops: CDR1 MNHEY, CDR2 SMNVEV (reference sequence). The CDR3 region has the DNA TGTGCCAGCAGTTTAGGATACGAGCAGTACTTC. It yields the protein CASSLGYEQYF.

This clone is a singleton in its sample. The chain links TRBV18 to TRBJ2-7, with D unresolved. Germline V gives CDR1 KGHSH, CDR2 LQKENI. V was trimmed by 3 bases and J by 1 base, leaving 7 bases between them. The CDR3 extends over 13 amino acids. In DNA form, the CDR3 reads TGTGCCAGCTCACCCGCAGCGTCCTACGAGCAGTACTTC. Protein: CASSPAASYEQYF.

This clone was found once. This sequence joins TRBV7-9 and TRBJ1-6; D may be TRBD1 (5 bases). From germline, CDR1 is SEHNR and CDR2 FQNEAQ (reference sequence). There are 12 residues in the CDR3. V was pared by 4 bases and J by 15 bases, with 13 bases between. In DNA form, the CDR3 reads TGTGCCAGCAGCTCTCGGGACCAGGACCTCCACTTT. This sequence encodes CASSSRDQDLHF.

This chain connects TRBV11-2 to TRBJ2-2, with D possibly TRBD2 on 7 matching bases. The CDR3 totals 16 residues. Trimming stripped 2 bases from V and 4 bases from J, with 14 bases between. Germline V gene sequence: CDR1 SGHAT, CDR2 FQNNGV. CDR3 amino acids: CASSLLAGALTGELFF. In DNA, the CDR3 is TGTGCCAGCAGCTTATTGGCGGGGGCCCTCACCGGGGAGCTGTTTTTT.

The chain is built from TRBV2 and TRBJ2-3; unclear D gene. Trimming took 3 bases from V and 0 from J, leaving 13 bases between them. This CDR3 region has 16 residues. Germline CDR1 is SNHLY and CDR2 is FYNNEI. CDR3 sequence reads: CASSDGRVVSTDTQYF. CDR3 DNA sequence: TGTGCCAGCAGTGATGGGCGCGTCGTGAGCACAGATACGCAGTATTTT.